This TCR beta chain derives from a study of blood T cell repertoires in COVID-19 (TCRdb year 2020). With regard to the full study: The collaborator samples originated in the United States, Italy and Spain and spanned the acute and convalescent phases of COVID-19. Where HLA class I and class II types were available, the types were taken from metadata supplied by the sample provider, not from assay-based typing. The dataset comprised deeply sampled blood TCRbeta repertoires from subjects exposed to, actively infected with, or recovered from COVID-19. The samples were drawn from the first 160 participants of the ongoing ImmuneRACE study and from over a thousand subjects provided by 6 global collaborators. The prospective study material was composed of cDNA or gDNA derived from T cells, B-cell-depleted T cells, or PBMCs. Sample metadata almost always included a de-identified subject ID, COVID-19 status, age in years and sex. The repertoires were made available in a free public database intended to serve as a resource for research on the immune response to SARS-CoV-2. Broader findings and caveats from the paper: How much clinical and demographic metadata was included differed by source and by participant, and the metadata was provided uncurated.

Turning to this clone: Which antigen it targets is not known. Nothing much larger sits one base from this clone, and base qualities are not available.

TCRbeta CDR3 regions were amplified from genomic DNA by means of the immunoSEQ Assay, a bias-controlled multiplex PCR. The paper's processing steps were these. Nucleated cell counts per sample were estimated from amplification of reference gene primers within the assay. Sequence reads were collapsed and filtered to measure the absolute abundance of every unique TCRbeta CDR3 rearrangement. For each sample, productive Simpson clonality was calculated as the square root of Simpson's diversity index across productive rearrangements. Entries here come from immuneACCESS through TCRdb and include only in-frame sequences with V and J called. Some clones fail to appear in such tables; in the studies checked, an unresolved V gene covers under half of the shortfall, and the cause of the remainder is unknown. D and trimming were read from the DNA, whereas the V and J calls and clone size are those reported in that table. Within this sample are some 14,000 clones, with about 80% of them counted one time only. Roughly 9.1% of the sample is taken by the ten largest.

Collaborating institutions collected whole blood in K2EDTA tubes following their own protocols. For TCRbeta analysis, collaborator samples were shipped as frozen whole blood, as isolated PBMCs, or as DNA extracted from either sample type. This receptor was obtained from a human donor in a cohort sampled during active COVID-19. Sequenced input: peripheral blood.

The DNA sequence follows: TGCGCCAGCAGCCCGGCGGGACAGGGACAAGAGACCCAGTACTTC. This codes for CASSPAGQGQETQYF. The V gene is TRBV5-1 and the J gene is TRBJ2-5; 9 junctional bases match TRBD1. For CDR1 and CDR2, the germline V gene lists SGHRS and YFSETQ. The CDR3 numbers 15 residues from cysteine through phenylalanine. This entry keeps only the CDR3 DNA: 45 bases, framed from base 1. For this chain, trimming is 4 bases at the V end and 2 bases at the J end, and the number of junction bases without a gene match is 6.